This T cell receptor beta chain was documented in a study of T-cell reconstitution after alpha-beta-depleted transplantation in children (dated by TCRdb to about 2016). With regard to the full study: Using TCR repertoire profiling, the study followed T-cell immune reconstitution in a quantitative way in children after TCRalphabeta/CD19-depleted allogeneic hematopoietic cell transplantation. The paper as a whole reports these results and caveats: Over the following months the frequencies of hyperexpanded clones went down, and after one year T-cell counts and TCRbeta diversity were mostly credited to newly produced T cells. The apparently early recovery of alphabetaT-cell counts about two months after transplant reportedly depended on only several hundred rapidly expanded clones that came from non-depleted graft cells. In some patients, high TCRbeta diversity at day 60 was attributed to recipient T cells and intrathymic progenitors that had survived conditioning.

For CDR1 and CDR2, the germline V gene (reference sequence) lists DFQATT and SNEGSKA. From V the trimming removes 0 bases and from J it removes 3 bases, while the gene matches leave 7 bases of the junction unaccounted for. Reading from cysteine to phenylalanine, the CDR3 counts 18 amino acids. Of the read, only the CDR3 DNA is kept; its 54 bases are in frame from base 1. The treatment or condition label of this sample denotes: allogeneic hematopoietic cell transplantation with graft depleted of TCRalphabeta T cells and CD19 B cells. The children who served as transplant recipients had been given grafts of TCRalphabeta/CD19-depleted allogeneic hematopoietic cells. This clonotype was found many times. The antigen this receptor binds is unknown. Base qualities are missing; no much larger clone stands one base away. The library was made by PCR. Sequencing instrument: Illumina HiSeq 2500. TCR library preparation used molecular barcoding, with unique molecular identifiers applied to normalize quantification of the TCRbeta repertoire. TCRdb passed the public sequencing reads through fastp at Q25 and MiXCR, retaining productive beta sequences. Rows merge per CDR3 protein into single entries with the most common DNA and genes. In all, the sample holds some 450,000 distinct CDR3 sequences, and over 40% of those were seen once. Together, the top ten hold roughly a quarter of the sample.

The sequence is built from TRBV20-1 and TRBJ2-1; a stretch of 14 junction bases matches TRBD2. Material: PBMCs, obtained before TCRalphabeta/CD19-depleted stem cell transplant. This receptor was obtained from a girl aged 2 to 10 with aplastic anemia, due to receive a stem cell transplant. This receptor has the CDR3 CSARDPAGTSGGYNEQFF. Here is the DNA: TGCAGTGCTAGAGATCCGGCGGGGACTAGCGGGGGCTACAATGAGCAGTTCTTC.